This TCR beta chain was documented in a study of blood T cell repertoires in COVID-19. Clones were read by immunoSEQ multiplex PCR, and TCRdb kept only the in-frame ones, dropping some. The repertoire has some 300,000 clones, about nine tenths of them found once; the top ten carry approximately 6%. CDR3 length: 12 residues. Germline values: CDR1 LGHDT, CDR2 YNNKEL (reference sequence). Trimming left V 0 bases short and J 8 bases short, with 7 bases between. The chain recombines TRBV3-1 (or the pseudogene TRBV3-2) with TRBJ1-2; D is undetermined. This receptor was obtained from a woman in her forties or fifties with COVID-19, enrolled during active disease. The sample consisted of peripheral blood. CDR3 in DNA: TGTGCCAGCAGCCAAGATCGGCGGGGCTACACCTTC. Protein sequence: CASSQDRRGYTF.